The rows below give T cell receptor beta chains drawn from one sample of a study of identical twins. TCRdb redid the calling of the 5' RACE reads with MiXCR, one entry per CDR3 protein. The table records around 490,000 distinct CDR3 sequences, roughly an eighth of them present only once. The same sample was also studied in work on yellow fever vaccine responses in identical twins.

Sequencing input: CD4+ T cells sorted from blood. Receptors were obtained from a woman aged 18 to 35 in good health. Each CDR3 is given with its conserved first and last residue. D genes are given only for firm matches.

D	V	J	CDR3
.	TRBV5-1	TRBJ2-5	CASSPQKNTGRETQYF
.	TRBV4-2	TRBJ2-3	CASIPQPPRHGPDTQYF
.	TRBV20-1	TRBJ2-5	CSARSTGRGETQYF
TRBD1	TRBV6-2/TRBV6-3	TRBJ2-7	CASSRGQGLHEQYF
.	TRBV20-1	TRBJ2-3	CSARDAYTDTQYF
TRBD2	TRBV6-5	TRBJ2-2	CASSLLAGAGELFF
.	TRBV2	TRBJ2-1	CASSLDVGDEQFF
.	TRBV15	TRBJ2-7	CATSRGGAGAYEQYF
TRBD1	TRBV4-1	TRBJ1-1	CASSAQQGAAEAFF
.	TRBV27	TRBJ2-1	CASSLSGVLKAFF
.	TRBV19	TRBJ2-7	CASSRTPFYEQYF
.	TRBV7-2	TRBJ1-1	CASSLGPGDTEAFF
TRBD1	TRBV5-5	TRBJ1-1	CASSDLTGKNTEAFF
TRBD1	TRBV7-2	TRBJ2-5	CASSLRQGVYQETQYF
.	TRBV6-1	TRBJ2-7	CASRPDGRSSYEQYF
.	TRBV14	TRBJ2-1	CASSQEGRLHF